This T cell receptor beta chain originates from a study of T-cell reconstitution after alpha-beta-depleted transplantation in children. This clonotype was found many times. Its antigen is undetermined. V lost 8 bases and J 7 bases, leaving 12 bases between the germline ends. CDR1 is SNHLY and CDR2 is FYNNEI in the germline V gene. The CDR3 runs to 12 residues. Unique molecular identifiers were incorporated during preparation of the TCRbeta library. In TCRdb, the PCR reads were re-called with MiXCR into one record per CDR3 protein. This table holds roughly 120,000 distinct CDR3 sequences, roughly 23% found once. General observations from the study: Newly produced T cells mostly accounted for T-cell counts and diversity one year post-transplant. The study traced high day-60 TCRbeta diversity in some patients to surviving recipient T cells and thymic progenitors. By about two months after transplant, alpha-beta T cells reportedly arose from several hundred graft clones that had expanded.

The chain recombines TRBV2 with TRBJ2-1; TRBD1 might be the D (5 bases). The receptor was isolated from a male patient under 10 years old who had a stem cell transplant for chronic granulomatous disease, so the T cells may come from the graft donor. Material: PBMCs, mostly from graft donor cells, obtained 180 days after TCRalphabeta/CD19-depleted stem cell transplant. The CDR3 region is CASQGVGNEQFF. CDR3 DNA sequence: TGTGCCAGCCAAGGGGTGGGTAATGAGCAGTTCTTC.